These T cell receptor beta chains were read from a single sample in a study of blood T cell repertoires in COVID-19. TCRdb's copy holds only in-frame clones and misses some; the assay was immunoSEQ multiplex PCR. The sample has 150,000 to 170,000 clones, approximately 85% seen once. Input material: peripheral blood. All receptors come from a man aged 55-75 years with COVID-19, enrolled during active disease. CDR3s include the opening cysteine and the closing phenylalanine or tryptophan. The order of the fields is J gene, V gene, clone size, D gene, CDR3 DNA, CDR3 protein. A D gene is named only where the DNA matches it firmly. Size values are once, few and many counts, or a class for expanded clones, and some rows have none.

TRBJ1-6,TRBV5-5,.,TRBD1,TGTGCCAGCAGCTTCGGACAGGGTGTATCACCCCTCCACTTT,CASSFGQGVSPLHF
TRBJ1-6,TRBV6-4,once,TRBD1,TGTGCCAGCAGTGAAAGGACAGGGGGTGGCTCACCCCTCCACTTT,CASSERTGGGSPLHF
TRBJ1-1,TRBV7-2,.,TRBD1,TGTGCCAGCAGCACACCACTTACAGGGGTCGCTGAAGCTTTCTTT,CASSTPLTGVAEAFF
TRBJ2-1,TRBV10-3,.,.,TGTGCCACCTATAGCGGCGCAAGCTCCTACAATGAGCAGTTCTTC,CATYSGASSYNEQFF
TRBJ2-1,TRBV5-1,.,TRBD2,TGCGCCAGCAGCTTGAGACTAGCGTACAATGAGCAGTTCTTC,CASSLRLAYNEQFF
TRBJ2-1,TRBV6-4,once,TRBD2,TGTGCCAGCAGTGTTAGCGGGGGGAGCGGCAATGAGCAGTTCTTC,CASSVSGGSGNEQFF
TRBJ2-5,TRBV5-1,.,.,TGCGCCAGCAGCTTGCCCACAGGCGGAGGGGATGGCCAGTACTTC,CASSLPTGGGDGQYF
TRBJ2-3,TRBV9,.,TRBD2,TGTGCCAGCACCCCGTTGGGTAGCGGGGGGGTTACAGATACGCAGTATTTT,CASTPLGSGGVTDTQYF
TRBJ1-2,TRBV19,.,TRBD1,TGTGCCAGTAGACCACAGGGGGCCTATGGCTACACCTTC,CASRPQGAYGYTF
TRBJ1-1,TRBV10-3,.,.,TGTGCCATCAGTGGACAGGCTGGTATCACTGAAGCTTTCTTT,CAISGQAGITEAFF
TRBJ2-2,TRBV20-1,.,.,TGCAGTGCTAGTCCCGGGACAATTTCCGGGGAGCTGTTTTTT,CSASPGTISGELFF
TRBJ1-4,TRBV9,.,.,TGTGCCAGCAGCCTCTTGGCGGGACCTAATGAAAAACTGTTTTTT,CASSLLAGPNEKLFF
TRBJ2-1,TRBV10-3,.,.,TGTGCCATCAGTGGGGCTCCCTCACTCCGCCTTGGCGATGAGCAGTTCTTC,CAISGAPSLRLGDEQFF
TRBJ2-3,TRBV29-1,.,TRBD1,TGCAGCGTTGAACCACAGGGGGTCGGTACGCAGTATTTT,CSVEPQGVGTQYF